Described below is a single T cell receptor beta chain sequence and its context. The data derive from a study of blood T cell repertoires in COVID-19. Study details: Acute and convalescent COVID-19 specimens originated in the United States, Italy and Spain. Nucleic acid was either cDNA or gDNA, and it came from T cells, B-cell-depleted T cells, or PBMCs.

The V gene's germline CDR1 is SGHKS and CDR2 YYEKEE (reference sequence). Trimming took 6 bases from V and 1 from J, leaving 13 bases between them. The CDR3 is made up of 14 amino acids. The authors' processing: Quantification of nucleated cells was approximated via reference gene primer amplification. TCRdb's copy holds only in-frame clones and misses some; the assay was immunoSEQ multiplex PCR. Clone size and V and J calls were adopted from that table, with D and trimming inferred from the DNA. The sample consists of approximately 100,000 clones, roughly 91% of them appearing once. This chain uses TRBV5-5 with TRBJ1-2, with a tentative D call TRBD1 (6 bases). The TCR was taken from a human donor in a cohort sampled during active COVID-19. The sample consisted of peripheral blood. The DNA for the CDR3 is TGTGCCAGCACCCTCGGACAGAATAACTATGGCTACACCTTC. This gives the protein CASTLGQNNYGYTF.